This entry describes one T cell receptor (beta chain). The CDR3 is made up of 15 amino acids. Between the trimmed V and J ends, which lost 4 bases and 2 bases, there was a span of 14 bases. Germline V gene data show CDR1 as MGHRA and CDR2 as YSYEKL. MiXCR, applied by TCRdb to the 5' RACE reads, yields one record per CDR3 protein. The repertoire holds about 32,000 distinct CDR3 sequences, with approximately 24% as singletons. This TCR was sampled from a female donor with breast cancer. The chain employs TRBV4-1 and TRBJ2-5; D ambiguous. Sequences were obtained from memory CD4+ T cells sorted from blood. Subset given: memory CD4+ T cells, CD4+CD45RO+CD25-. The DNA of the CDR3 is TGCGCCAGCAGCCCTCGTGGGCGTGGGCAAGAGACCCAGTACTTC. Residues: CASSPRGRGQETQYF.